The rows below give T cell receptor beta chains drawn from one sample of a study of T cells in Graves' hyperthyroidism and ophthalmopathy. TCRdb itself ran the multiplex PCR reads through MiXCR, one entry per CDR3 protein. The sample records 250,000 to 400,000 distinct CDR3 sequences, roughly 15% being singletons. The sequenced sample consisted of blood. Source of these receptors: a woman aged 40 to 50 with Graves' ophthalmopathy. The CDR3 runs from the conserved cysteine through the conserved F or W.

V gene,J gene,CDR3 protein
TRBV4-2,TRBJ1-2,CASSQDTGQYGYTF
TRBV6-2/TRBV6-3,TRBJ2-1,CKRERGPAVRFRDEQFF
TRBV6-6,TRBJ1-1,CASSYLGTNTEAFF
TRBV10-1,TRBJ2-1,CASSERGGGRNEQFF
TRBV6-1,TRBJ1-5,CASAAGRVNQPQHF
TRBV19,TRBJ1-2,CASSMMDSYGYTF
TRBV14,TRBJ2-2,CASRRLASGELFF
TRBV9,TRBJ1-4,CASSRGDRANEKLFF
TRBV5-6,TRBJ2-7,CASSFLDRGRDEQYF
TRBV28,TRBJ2-7,CASRPTSGNSYEQYF
TRBV6-1,TRBJ1-2,CASSSRRDSLYGYTF
TRBV9,TRBJ1-3,CASSERTGGYSGNTIYF
TRBV11-2,TRBJ2-7,CASSLINILYEQYF
TRBV2,TRBJ1-5,CASSESGSMNNQPQHF
TRBV3-1,TRBJ2-7,CASSRTTAGGAGEQYF
TRBV7-2,TRBJ2-3,CASSLRLAASTDTQYF
TRBV7-8,TRBJ2-7,CASSLGRSTGSEQYF
TRBV19,TRBJ2-1,CASSRTSGSQGNEQFF
TRBV10-2,TRBJ1-5,CASSDRDNFNQPQHF
TRBV18,TRBJ1-2,CASSDGQGNYGYTF
TRBV7-9,TRBJ1-1,CASSLRPGADRVLTNTEAFF
TRBV5-8,TRBJ1-2,CASSPKGVNYGYTF
TRBV27,TRBJ2-1,CASSPTTGLGYNEQFF
TRBV12-3/TRBV12-4,TRBJ2-2,CASSPLQGFSGELFF
TRBV6-1,TRBJ1-5,CASSLDMGNQPQHF
TRBV20-1,TRBJ2-2,CSARNPGAYTGELFF
TRBV12-3/TRBV12-4,TRBJ1-6,CASSFSRQNSPLHF
TRBV28,TRBJ2-7,CASSLLGDTYEQYF
TRBV12-3/TRBV12-4,TRBJ2-1,CASSFSGGVLNEQFF
TRBV12-3/TRBV12-4,TRBJ1-3,CASSLTAEAIYF